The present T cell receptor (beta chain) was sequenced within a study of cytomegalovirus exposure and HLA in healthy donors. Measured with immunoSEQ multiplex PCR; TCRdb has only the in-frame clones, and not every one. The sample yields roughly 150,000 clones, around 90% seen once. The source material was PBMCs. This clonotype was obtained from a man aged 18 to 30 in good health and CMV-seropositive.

In DNA form, the CDR3 reads TGTGCCAGCAGCTTAGAAGGGACAGATAGTAGCAATGAGCAGTTCTTC. Translation gives CASSLEGTDSSNEQFF. The chain recombines TRBV7-6 with TRBJ2-1, with 7 bases lining up with TRBD1. The CDR3 extends over 16 amino acids. Germline V CDR1 and CDR2: SGHVS, FNYEAQ. The junction had 9 bases not matched to a gene; V was cut back by 1 base and J by 6 bases.